Presented here are 31 T cell receptor beta chains from one specimen sequenced in a study of blood T cells in healthy people across ages. It was with a sample-barcoded 5' primer and a J-beta primer mix that a second PCR of roughly 7 to 12 cycles was run. TCRdb itself ran the 5' RACE reads through MiXCR, one entry per CDR3 protein. The table records some 750,000 distinct CDR3 sequences, 22% of them present only once. Sequences were obtained from blood. The origin of the receptors is a man aged 65 to 85 in good health.

This clonotype was observed a handful of times. The V call is TRBV27, the J call TRBJ2-3; weak D call: TRBD1 (5 bases). Deletions cut 3 bases from V and 5 bases from J, with 18 bases between. Germline V gene lookup returns CDR1 MNHEY and CDR2 SMNVEV (reference sequence). The CDR3 is made up of 16 amino acids. CDR3 DNA sequence: TGTGCCAGCAGTTTTCTTAGGCGGACCACAGGAGATACGCAGTATTTT. The encoded protein is CASSFLRRTTGDTQYF.

This rearrangement joins TRBV30 to TRBJ1-2; no clear D gene. The CDR3 has 12 residues. The germline CDR1 and CDR2 sequences are GTSNPN and SVGIG (reference sequence). V was pared by 4 bases and J by 8 bases, with 14 bases between. The CDR3 sequence: CAWMVSGGGYTF. For the CDR3, the DNA is TGTGCCTGGATGGTTAGCGGTGGAGGCTACACCTTC.

This clonotype was detected only a few times. The V gene is TRBV6-5, the J gene TRBJ1-1, with 8 bases matching TRBD1. The CDR3 length is 17 residues. V gave up 6 bases and J gave up 1 base; unmatched junction bases: 13. Germline V gene lookup returns CDR1 MNHEY and CDR2 SVGAGI. In DNA, the CDR3 is TGTGCCAGCAGCCCCGGCAGGGGGCGAGGTAGGAACACTGAAGCTTTCTTT. Translated, it gives CASSPGRGRGRNTEAFF.

This clonotype was observed a handful of times. The chain combines TRBV12-3 or TRBV12-4 with TRBJ2-1, with D perhaps matching TRBD1 (6 bases). Trimming stripped 4 bases from V and 15 bases from J, with 19 bases between. The CDR3 runs 13 residues. The CDR3 DNA sequence: TGTGCCAGCAGTTCCCACAGGGAGTGGGTTTCGTTCTTC. Encoded protein: CASSSHREWVSFF.

The chain carries TRBV9 and TRBJ1-2, with 10 nucleotides matching TRBD1. This CDR3 has 15 amino acids. The germline CDR1 and CDR2 sequences are SGDLS and YYNGEE. With V trimmed by 3 bases and J by 4 bases, 6 bases remained unmatched. For the CDR3, the DNA is TGTGCCAGCAGCGACAGGACAGGGGGAACCTATGGCTACACCTTC. It translates to CASSDRTGGTYGYTF.

This clonotype showed up just a few times. The chain combines TRBV12-3 or TRBV12-4 with TRBJ1-4; 7 bases match TRBD1. There are 15 residues in the CDR3. Losses at the gene ends were 2 bases for V and 3 bases for J; bases not matched to a gene: 3. The CDR3 reads CASSLHRGSNEKLFF. The CDR3 DNA reads as TGTGCCAGCAGTTTACACAGGGGCTCTAATGAAAAACTGTTTTTT.

This clonotype was counted between two and nine times. This sequence joins TRBV19 and TRBJ1-6; D ambiguous. CDR3 length: 13 residues. Germline loops: CDR1 LNHDA, CDR2 SQIVND (reference sequence). V shed 4 bases and J shed 10 bases, with 11 bases lying between them. The CDR3 nucleotides read TGTGCCAGTAGTAGAGGGTTGGAGTCACCCCTCCACTTT. It translates to CASSRGLESPLHF.

A few counts support this clonotype. The V and J genes are TRBV18 and TRBJ2-3; D call uncertain. The CDR3 loop spans 17 amino acids. V lost 2 bases to trimming and J lost 0 bases, with 15 bases between them. Germline CDR1 KGHSH, CDR2 LQKENI. The CDR3 region has the DNA TGTGCCAGCTCACCAATCTCAGCCTATTCTAGCACAGATACGCAGTATTTT. Translated: CASSPISAYSSTDTQYF.

Here the CDR3 reads CASSRLIANYGYTF. The CDR3 bases are TGTGCCAGCAGCAGGTTGATAGCTAACTATGGCTACACCTTC. The genes are TRBV7-2 and TRBJ1-2; no clear D. V lost 5 bases and J lost 0, with 10 bases in between. The length of the CDR3 is 14 residues. Looked up from germline, CDR1 is SGHTA and CDR2 is FQGNSA.

Turning to this clonotype: A junction end diverges from the germline sequence, so it may reflect a read error. The V call is TRBV12-3 or TRBV12-4, the J call TRBJ1-6; 8 positions agree with TRBD1. CDR3 length: 16 amino acids. The CDR3 spells CASSIAGGRGNSPLRF. The CDR3 bases are TGTGCCAGCAGTATCGCAGGGGGCCGGGGCAATTCACCCCTCCGCTTT.

This sequence joins TRBV5-1 and TRBJ1-1; the D is unclear. This CDR3 region has 15 residues. Germline V lookup: CDR1 SGHRS, CDR2 YFSETQ. V was cut by 0 bases and J by 4 bases, with 13 bases left in between. CDR3: CASSLASGVSTEAFF. The CDR3 DNA reads as TGCGCCAGCAGCTTGGCATCCGGGGTAAGCACTGAAGCTTTCTTT.

The rearrangement joins TRBV27 to TRBJ2-1, with TRBD1 matching over 7 bases. The length of the CDR3 is 14 residues. Germline values: CDR1 MNHEY, CDR2 SMNVEV (reference sequence). The V gene end was trimmed by 5 bases and the J gene end by 2 bases; junction bases not matched to a gene: 3. The CDR3: CASSLDRTYNEQFF. In DNA form, the CDR3 reads TGTGCCAGCAGTCTGGACAGGACCTACAATGAGCAGTTCTTC.

V usage is TRBV12-3 or TRBV12-4 and J usage is TRBJ1-3, with a possible D match to TRBD1 (5 bases). CDR3 size: 15 residues. Trimming cost V 2 bases and J 3 bases, with 11 bases left between them. This CDR3 is CASSLQGVYGNTIYF. The CDR3 DNA reads as TGTGCCAGCAGTTTACAGGGAGTGTATGGAAACACCATATATTTT.

This clonotype has only a few counts. The chain recombines TRBV5-1 with TRBJ1-5; D is uncertain. V shed 0 bases and J shed 7 bases, with 8 bases lying between them. The CDR3 extends over 13 amino acids. Looked up from germline, CDR1 is SGHRS and CDR2 is YFSETQ. The chain's CDR3 is CASSLEMEQPQHF. CDR3 nucleotide sequence: TGCGCCAGCAGCTTGGAGATGGAACAGCCCCAGCATTTT.

This clonotype was picked up a small number of times. The J gene is TRBJ2-1, the V gene TRBV11-2; D may be TRBD1 (6 bases). Germline lookup yields CDR1 SGHAT and CDR2 FQNNGV. The CDR3 has 17 residues. Between the trimmed V and J ends, which lost 1 base and 0 bases, there was a span of 13 bases. The CDR3 region is CASSLGDRGSSYNEQFF. The CDR3 DNA reads TGTGCCAGCAGCTTAGGGGATAGGGGGAGCTCCTACAATGAGCAGTTCTTC.

The rearrangement links TRBV7-2 to TRBJ2-5, with 10 bases matching TRBD2. The last part of the DNA fits TRBJ2-7 better; the J call may be wrong. CDR3 size: 14 residues. From germline, CDR1 is SGHTA and CDR2 FQGNSA. The CDR3 DNA is TGTGCCAGCAGCCCAGGGACTAGCGAAAACGAGCAGTACGTC. Amino acids: CASSPGTSENEQYV.

Details on this clonotype: A read error may be the cause here, since a much bigger clone is one base away. CDR3 coding DNA: TGCGGCGTTCAACAGGGACAAGGCTACACCTTC. It specifies CGVQQGQGYTF. The chain uses TRBV29-1 and TRBJ1-2; tentatively, D is TRBD1 (6 bases). The CDR3 covers 11 residues. CDR1 SQVTM and CDR2 ANQGSEA come from the germline V gene.

V gene TRBV5-1 combines with J gene TRBJ1-2; D is undetermined. Trimming stripped 0 bases from V and 8 bases from J, with 14 bases between. CDR1 is SGHRS and CDR2 is YFSETQ in the germline V gene. The length of the CDR3 is 14 residues. This CDR3 is CASSLERPWEGYTF. The CDR3 DNA reads TGCGCCAGCAGCTTGGAACGACCATGGGAAGGCTACACCTTC.

The V gene is TRBV7-9, the J gene TRBJ2-7; 8 nucleotides match TRBD1. V shed 5 bases, J shed 5 bases, and the junction held 8 bases outside the gene matches. Germline CDR1 reads SEHNR; CDR2 reads FQNEAQ (reference sequence). The CDR3 covers 14 residues. The CDR3 DNA reads as TGTGCCAGCAGCGGCCGGACAGGGTCCGACGAGCAGTACGTC. This encodes CASSGRTGSDEQYV.

The chain joins TRBV7-8 to TRBJ1-2; 7 bases are shared with TRBD1. V lost 5 bases to trimming and J lost 8 bases; unmatched junction nucleotides: 8. This CDR3 is 13 amino acids long. Per germline, CDR1 SGHVS and CDR2 FQNEAQ. The CDR3 sequence is CASSQLRGNGYTF. In DNA, the CDR3 is TGTGCCAGCAGCCAACTCAGGGGGAACGGCTACACCTTC.

This clonotype has only a few counts. This chain connects TRBV20-1 to TRBJ1-1; 10 bases are shared with TRBD1. The germline V gene encodes CDR1 DFQATT and CDR2 SNEGSKA (reference sequence). CDR3 size: 14 residues. V gave up 3 bases and J gave up 4 bases; unmatched junction bases: 5. CDR3 region: CSASRQGAVTEAFF. The DNA of the CDR3 is TGCAGTGCTAGCAGACAGGGGGCTGTCACTGAAGCTTTCTTT.

This clonotype was detected a few times. The rearrangement joins TRBV27 to TRBJ1-4, with TRBD1 matching over 7 bases. The CDR3 sequence is 18 residues long. V dropped 3 bases and J dropped 0; count of bases not matched to a gene: 10. From germline, CDR1 is MNHEY and CDR2 SMNVEV (reference sequence). The CDR3 loop reads CASSFSGTAPATNEKLFF. DNA of the CDR3: TGTGCCAGCAGTTTTTCCGGGACAGCGCCCGCAACTAATGAAAAACTGTTTTTT.

The V and J genes are TRBV20-1 and TRBJ1-2; D gene uncertain. CDR3 length: 12 residues. Trimming removed 5 bases from V and 5 bases from J, with 12 bases in between. Germline V gene data show CDR1 as DFQATT and CDR2 as SNEGSKA (reference sequence). CDR3 coding DNA: TGCAGTGCTGGAATTGGGGATTATGGCTACACCTTC. It translates to CSAGIGDYGYTF.

This clonotype has more than one count but fewer than ten. J is TRBJ2-3 and V is TRBV4-1; D not resolved. CDR3 length equals 17 residues. Germline V gives CDR1 MGHRA, CDR2 YSYEKL. Between the trimmed V and J ends, which lost 0 bases and 0 bases, there was a span of 13 bases. Here the CDR3 DNA reads TGCGCCAGCAGCCAAGACGGCGTTATAATAAGCACAGATACGCAGTATTTT. Translation gives CASSQDGVIISTDTQYF.

This clonotype showed up just a few times. V is TRBV5-1 and J is TRBJ1-1, with D tentatively TRBD1 (6 bases). Trimming shortened V by 3 bases and J by 5 bases, and 11 bases separated the two germline ends. CDR1 is SGHRS and CDR2 is YFSETQ in the germline V gene. The CDR3 is made up of 13 amino acids. CDR3 sequence: CASSYTGRTEAFF. Written as DNA, the CDR3 is TGCGCCAGCAGCTATACAGGGCGGACTGAAGCTTTCTTT.

The V and J genes are TRBV10-1 and TRBJ2-7; the D is unclear. This CDR3 has 14 amino acids. Between the trimmed V and J ends, which lost 3 bases and 2 bases, there was a span of 11 bases. Germline V gene sequence: CDR1 WNHNN, CDR2 SYGVQD (reference sequence). The CDR3 spells CASSDSRGTYEQYF. CDR3 coding DNA: TGCGCCAGCAGTGACTCTCGAGGTACCTACGAGCAGTACTTC.

This clonotype turned up a few times. The chain employs TRBV12-3 or TRBV12-4 and TRBJ1-5, with D possibly TRBD1 on 6 matching bases. Trimming left V 4 bases short and J 7 bases short, with 17 bases between. This CDR3 comprises 15 residues. The chain's CDR3 is CASSSTIGTIQPQHF. In DNA, the CDR3 is TGTGCCAGCAGTTCCACCATCGGGACAATCCAGCCCCAGCATTTT.

This clonotype was observed a handful of times. This chain connects TRBV7-2 to TRBJ2-5; 7 positions agree with TRBD2. Trimming removed 5 bases from V and 3 bases from J; junction bases left unmatched: 12. The CDR3 length is 16 residues. CDR1 is SGHTA, CDR2 FQGNSA, per germline. As DNA, the CDR3 is TGTGCCAGCAGCCCCGCTTCAGGGCGGGGGAAAGAGACCCAGTACTTC. Translation: CASSPASGRGKETQYF.

V usage is TRBV29-1 and J usage is TRBJ2-1; 10 nucleotides agree with TRBD2. CDR1 and CDR2 from the germline V gene are SQVTM and ANQGSEA. The CDR3 is 17 amino acids. J gave up 2 bases and V 8 bases, and 15 bases lay outside the gene matches. CDR3 sequence reads: CSSPGRPGLATYNEQFF. Written as DNA, the CDR3 is TGCAGCTCCCCGGGACGGCCGGGACTAGCGACCTACAATGAGCAGTTCTTC.

This clonotype was seen a handful of times. This sequence joins TRBV6-2 or TRBV6-3 and TRBJ2-7, with TRBD2 matching over 9 bases. The V segment lost 11 bases and the J segment 2 bases; nucleotides outside the gene matches: 10. The CDR3 has 14 amino acids. Germline V gives CDR1 MNHEY, CDR2 SVGEGT. As DNA, the CDR3 is TGTGCCGCCAGCGATGCGGGGGGGCCCTACGAGCAGTACTTC. It is translated as CAASDAGGPYEQYF.

The J gene is TRBJ2-1, the V gene TRBV11-2; maybe TRBD2 (5 bases). The germline V gene encodes CDR1 SGHAT and CDR2 FQNNGV. V lost 3 bases to trimming and J lost 0 bases, with 21 bases between them. CDR3 length equals 19 residues. This CDR3 is CASSFSLADTRSSYNEQFF. The CDR3 DNA reads as TGTGCCAGCAGCTTTAGTCTAGCCGATACCCGAAGCTCCTACAATGAGCAGTTCTTC.